The 29 T cell receptor beta chains below come from one sample, sequenced in a study of identifying expanded T cells in peripheral blood. TCRdb's copy holds only in-frame clones and misses some; the assay was immunoSEQ multiplex PCR. Altogether around 75,000 clones are present, 90% being singletons, with the ten largest covering over 2.5%. Sample: blood. These receptors originate from a person aged 18 to 70 in good health.

The rearrangement joins TRBV5-6 to TRBJ1-2, with D perhaps matching TRBD1 (5 bases). The germline V and J ends were trimmed by 0 bases and 5 bases, with 8 bases remaining between them. The CDR3 spans 13 residues. CDR1 is SGHDT, CDR2 YYEEEE, per germline. CDR3 DNA sequence: TGTGCCAGCAGCTTGGGTTCAGGGTATGGCTACACCTTC. Translated: CASSLGSGYGYTF.

The rearrangement uses TRBV6-1 and TRBJ1-1; D is uncertain. Germline lookup yields CDR1 MNHNS and CDR2 SASEGT. The CDR3 sequence is 16 residues long. V dropped 1 base and J dropped 0 bases, with 12 bases sitting between them. The chain's CDR3 is CASSEGKTIMNTEAFF. The CDR3 DNA reads TGTGCCAGCAGTGAAGGAAAGACCATTATGAACACTGAAGCTTTCTTT.

The chain combines TRBV2 with TRBJ2-3, with D unresolved. Germline-derived CDR1 and CDR2 are SNHLY and FYNNEI. The CDR3 loop spans 15 amino acids. V lost 3 bases to trimming and J lost 0 bases, with 10 bases between them. Here the CDR3 reads CASSDNQLSTDTQYF. The CDR3 nucleotides are TGTGCCAGCAGTGACAACCAGCTGAGCACAGATACGCAGTATTTT.

This sequence joins TRBV5-6 and TRBJ2-5; D call uncertain. CDR3 length equals 14 residues. Trimming removed 0 bases at V and 3 bases at J, with 9 bases between. Germline lookup yields CDR1 SGHDT and CDR2 YYEEEE. Here the CDR3 reads CASSLGLVEETQYF. The CDR3 DNA is TGTGCCAGCAGCTTGGGACTGGTGGAAGAGACCCAGTACTTC.

V and J are TRBV9 and TRBJ2-1, with 7 nucleotides matching TRBD2. The CDR3 consists of 16 residues. V was pared by 0 bases and J by 1 base, with 4 bases of the junction left unmatched. CDR1 and CDR2 (germline): SGDLS, YYNGEE. The CDR3 here is CASSVETGGSYNEQFF. In DNA, the CDR3 is TGTGCCAGCAGCGTAGAAACGGGAGGTTCCTACAATGAGCAGTTCTTC.

This clone has just one count. This chain joins TRBV7-2 and TRBJ2-5; 14 bases are shared with TRBD2. The germline V gene encodes CDR1 SGHTA and CDR2 FQGNSA. CDR3 size: 16 residues. With V trimmed by 3 bases and J by 4 bases, 4 bases remained unmatched. In nucleotides, the CDR3 is TGTGCCAGCAGCTTCCTCGGGACTAGCGGGAGAGAGACCCAGTACTTC. This gives the protein CASSFLGTSGRETQYF.

This chain joins TRBV7-8 and TRBJ2-3; 7 bases line up with TRBD1. The CDR3 has 16 amino acids. Germline V CDR1 and CDR2: SGHVS, FQNEAQ. V shed 5 bases, J shed 2 bases, and the junction held 10 bases outside the gene matches. The CDR3 DNA follows: TGTGCCAGCAGCCCAGCAGGGGGACGTCCCACAGATACGCAGTATTTT. The encoded protein is CASSPAGGRPTDTQYF. The full variable domain, rest sourced from reference TRBV7-8 and TRBJ2-3, is GAGVSQSPRYKVAKRGQDVALRCDPISGHVSLFWYQQALGQGPEFLTYFQNEAQLDKSGLPSDRFFAERPEGSVSTLKIQRTQQEDSAVYLCASSPAGGRPTDTQYFGPGTRLTVL.

The chain recombines TRBV7-2 with TRBJ2-7, with D perhaps matching TRBD2 (6 bases). The CDR3 is made up of 13 amino acids. Deletions cut 3 bases from V and 6 bases from J, with 12 bases between. Per germline, CDR1 SGHTA and CDR2 FQGNSA. The CDR3 here is CASSLGTRLEQYF. The CDR3 nucleotides are TGTGCCAGCAGCTTGGGGACTCGCCTCGAGCAGTACTTC.

This chain connects TRBV6-1 to TRBJ2-3; D is ambiguous. Germline V gene sequence: CDR1 MNHNS, CDR2 SASEGT. The CDR3 consists of 14 residues. Trimming pared 8 bases from V and 0 bases from J, leaving 12 bases between. CDR3 coding DNA: TGTGCCAGCCGGCTAGAGCCCAGCACAGATACGCAGTATTTT. Amino acid sequence: CASRLEPSTDTQYF.

This CDR3 is CASSASPGGYGYTF. The CDR3 DNA reads as TGTGCCAGCAGTGCCAGCCCCGGCGGCTATGGCTACACCTTC. The chain couples TRBV5-5 to TRBJ1-2, with D uncertain. Germline V gives CDR1 SGHKS, CDR2 YYEKEE (reference sequence). V dropped 5 bases and J dropped 4 bases, with 15 bases sitting between them. The CDR3 consists of 14 residues.

The rearrangement uses TRBV30 and TRBJ2-1, with a tentative D call TRBD2 (5 bases). The V end was cut by 2 bases, the J end by 0 bases, with 14 bases between. Per germline, CDR1 GTSNPN and CDR2 SVGIG (reference sequence). The CDR3 has 16 residues. The CDR3 DNA sequence: TGTGCCTGGAGTCGCGGACTTATCCCCTCCTACAATGAGCAGTTCTTC. It is translated as CAWSRGLIPSYNEQFF.

The chain employs TRBV7-2 and TRBJ2-7; tentatively, D is TRBD1 (5 bases). Trimming removed 1 base at V and 5 bases at J, with 12 bases between. Germline CDR1 and CDR2: SGHTA and FQGNSA. CDR3 length: 14 residues. The DNA of the CDR3 is TGTGCCAGCAGCTTAGATCAGGGCATCAACGAGCAGTACTTC. Protein sequence: CASSLDQGINEQYF.

This chain links TRBV27 with TRBJ1-1; tentatively, D is TRBD1 (5 bases). This CDR3 has 12 residues. V gave up 6 bases and J gave up 7 bases, with 12 bases separating them. The germline CDR1 and CDR2 sequences are MNHEY and SMNVEV (reference sequence). CDR3: CASSRNGGEAFF. CDR3 in DNA: TGTGCCAGCAGCCGTAACGGGGGTGAAGCTTTCTTT.

The chain uses TRBV19 and TRBJ1-1; tentatively, D is TRBD1 (6 bases). The CDR3 extends over 15 amino acids. Trimming cost V 8 bases and J 3 bases, with 19 bases left between them. Germline-derived CDR1 and CDR2 are LNHDA and SQIVND (reference sequence). In nucleotides, the CDR3 is TGTGCCAGTTCATCACAGGGAGGGGTCGACACTGAAGCTTTCTTT. It is translated as CASSSQGGVDTEAFF.

The chain has TRBV6-6 and TRBJ1-6; D not resolved. The CDR3 covers 15 residues. Germline V gives CDR1 MNHNY, CDR2 SVGAGI (reference sequence). V lost 7 bases, J lost 8 bases, and 18 bases lay in between. The DNA for the CDR3 is TGTGCCAGCACCTCGGCGGTTTACCAAGATTCACCCCTCCACTTT. Encoded protein: CASTSAVYQDSPLHF.

This sequence joins TRBV9 and TRBJ1-4; 8 nucleotides line up with TRBD1. The ends lost 3 bases at V and 4 bases at J; junction bases unmatched: 5. The CDR3 spans 15 residues. Germline CDR1 reads SGDLS; CDR2 reads YYNGEE. In DNA form, the CDR3 reads TGTGCCAGCAGCGCCGGACAGGGCCGTAATGAAAAACTGTTTTTT. Its protein is CASSAGQGRNEKLFF.

This clone came up once. The genes are TRBV6-1 and TRBJ1-2; 7 nucleotides align to TRBD1. V lost 2 bases and J lost 4; bases outside the gene matches: 4. CDR3 length: 14 amino acids. Germline CDR1 reads MNHNS; CDR2 reads SASEGT. The CDR3 loop reads CASSEQGVFYGYTF. CDR3 bases: TGTGCCAGCAGTGAACAGGGGGTATTCTATGGCTACACCTTC.

The genes are TRBV10-2 and TRBJ1-1, with D perhaps TRBD1 (6 bases). V lost 7 bases and J lost 5, with 17 bases in between. The CDR3 length is 14 residues. Germline assignment: CDR1 WSHSY and CDR2 SAAADI. CDR3 region: CASKDHRGGTEAFF. In nucleotides, the CDR3 is TGCGCCAGCAAGGACCATCGAGGGGGGACTGAAGCTTTCTTT.

In its sample, this clone was seen once. V gene TRBV7-3 combines with J gene TRBJ2-1; no clear D gene. This CDR3 is built from 13 residues. The V end was cut by 1 base, the J end by 10 bases, with 11 bases between. Germline CDR1 SGHTA, CDR2 FQGTGA. The CDR3 region is CASSLNWDGEQFF. The CDR3 DNA is TGTGCCAGCAGCTTAAATTGGGATGGGGAGCAGTTCTTC.

This rearrangement joins TRBV6-4 to TRBJ1-1, with D maybe TRBD1 (5 bases). Between the trimmed V and J ends, which lost 4 bases and 1 base, there was a span of 7 bases. CDR3 length equals 13 residues. Germline CDR1 MRHNA, CDR2 SNTAGT. CDR3 protein: CASSVRENTEAFF. For the CDR3, the DNA is TGTGCCAGCAGTGTCAGGGAGAACACTGAAGCTTTCTTT.

This chain connects TRBV7-3 to TRBJ2-5, with D unclear. Germline V lookup: CDR1 SGHTA, CDR2 FQGTGA. Deletions cut 5 bases from V and 5 bases from J, with 18 bases between. The CDR3 contains 15 residues. In DNA form, the CDR3 reads TGTGCCAGCAGCCTGACGGGCAGCCTAGGGGAGACCCAGTACTTC. Its protein product is CASSLTGSLGETQYF. Filled out from reference TRBV7-3 and TRBJ2-5, the complete variable domain reads GAGVSQTPSNKVTEKGKYVELRCDPISGHTALYWYRQSLGQGPEFLIYFQGTGAADDSGLPNDRFFAVRPEGSVSTLKIQRTERGDSAVYLCASSLTGSLGETQYFGPGTRLLVL.

The gene calls are TRBV30 and TRBJ2-5; no firm D call. V was shortened by 2 bases and J by 4 bases, with 8 bases between the two germline ends. The CDR3 has 12 amino acids. CDR1 and CDR2 from the germline V gene are GTSNPN and SVGIG (reference sequence). The CDR3 reads CAWSLVRETQYF. In nucleotides, the CDR3 is TGTGCCTGGAGTTTAGTCAGAGAGACCCAGTACTTC.

This clone was detected only a few times. CDR3 DNA sequence: TGTGCCAGTAGTTCCAGTAGCAATCAGCCCCAGCATTTT. This encodes CASSSSSNQPQHF. The genes are TRBV19 and TRBJ1-5; D remains unclear. The CDR3 runs to 13 residues. Trimming took off 5 bases at V and 0 bases at J, with 5 bases between the two ends. Germline V gene data show CDR1 as LNHDA and CDR2 as SQIVND (reference sequence).

The chain uses TRBV10-3 and TRBJ2-1; 8 bases are a match to TRBD2. The V gene end was trimmed by 6 bases and the J gene end by 8 bases; junction bases not matched to a gene: 9. Germline V lookup: CDR1 ENHRY, CDR2 SYGVKD. This CDR3 contains 14 residues. In nucleotides, the CDR3 is TGTGCCATCAGGGGAGCGGGAGATCCGTATGAGCAGTTCTTC. The encoded protein is CAIRGAGDPYEQFF.

The chain employs TRBV5-6 and TRBJ1-2, with D unclear. Trimming took 4 bases from V and 7 from J, leaving 17 bases between them. The germline gives CDR1 SGHDT, CDR2 YYEEEE. The CDR3 totals 14 residues. CDR3 region: CASSRGMGMAGYTF. The CDR3 DNA sequence: TGTGCCAGCAGCCGAGGTATGGGGATGGCTGGCTACACCTTC.

The chain combines TRBV11-2 with TRBJ2-5, with D maybe TRBD1 (5 bases). CDR1 SGHAT and CDR2 FQNNGV come from the germline V gene. The V gene lost 10 bases and the J gene lost 4 bases, with 16 bases spanning the gap. The CDR3 loop spans 13 amino acids. The CDR3 DNA sequence: TGTGCCAATTCAAAAGACAGAGGAGAGACCCAGTACTTC. It encodes CANSKDRGETQYF.

The V gene is TRBV15, the J gene TRBJ2-2; tentatively, D is TRBD2 (6 bases). Germline V lookup: CDR1 LNHNV, CDR2 YYDKDF (reference sequence). V was cut by 1 base and J by 5 bases, with 11 bases left in between. The CDR3 contains 15 residues. The DNA of the CDR3 is TGTGCCACCAGCAGAGCGGGAGCACGGACCGGGGAGCTGTTTTTT. Translated, it gives CATSRAGARTGELFF.

V is TRBV27 and J is TRBJ2-7; a possible D gene is TRBD1 (6 bases). V was pared by 4 bases and J by 4 bases, with 14 bases between. CDR1 MNHEY and CDR2 SMNVEV come from the germline V gene (reference sequence). CDR3 length equals 14 residues. The CDR3: CASSSADSQYEQYF. The CDR3 region has the DNA TGTGCCAGCAGTTCAGCGGACAGCCAATACGAGCAGTACTTC.

This chain links TRBV5-6 with TRBJ2-3; D is ambiguous. Germline V lookup: CDR1 SGHDT, CDR2 YYEEEE. This CDR3 has 13 residues. Trimming took 6 bases from V and 4 from J, leaving 12 bases between them. CDR3 amino acids: CASTFLESDTQYF. The CDR3 DNA sequence: TGTGCCAGCACCTTCCTTGAATCAGATACGCAGTATTTT. Using reference TRBV5-6 and TRBJ2-3 for the parts outside the CDR3, the full variable domain is DAGVTQSPTHLIKTRGQQVTLRCSPKSGHDTVSWYQQALGQGPQFIFQYYEEEERQRGNFPDRFSGHQFPNYSSELNVNALLLGDSALYLCASTFLESDTQYFGPGTRLTVL.